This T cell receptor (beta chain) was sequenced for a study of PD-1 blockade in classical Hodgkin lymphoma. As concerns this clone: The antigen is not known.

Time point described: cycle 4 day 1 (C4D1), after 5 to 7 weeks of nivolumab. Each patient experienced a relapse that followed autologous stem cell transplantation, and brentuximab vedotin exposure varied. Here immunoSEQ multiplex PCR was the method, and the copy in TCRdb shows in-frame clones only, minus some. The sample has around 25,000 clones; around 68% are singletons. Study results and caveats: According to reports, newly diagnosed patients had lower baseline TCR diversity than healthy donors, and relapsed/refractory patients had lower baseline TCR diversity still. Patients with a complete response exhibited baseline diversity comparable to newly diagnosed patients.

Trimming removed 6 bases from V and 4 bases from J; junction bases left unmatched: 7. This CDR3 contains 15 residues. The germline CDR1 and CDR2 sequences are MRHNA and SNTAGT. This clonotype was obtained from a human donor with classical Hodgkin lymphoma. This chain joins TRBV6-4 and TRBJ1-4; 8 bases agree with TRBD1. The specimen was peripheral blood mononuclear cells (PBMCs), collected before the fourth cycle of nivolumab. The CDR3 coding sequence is TGTGCCAGCAGCCCTACGGACAGGGATAATGAAAAACTGTTTTTT. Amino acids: CASSPTDRDNEKLFF.